This T cell receptor (beta chain) was retrieved from a study of T cell changes during pregnancy in multiple sclerosis. After removal of 7 bases from V and 7 bases from J, the junction contained 21 bases not matched to a gene. The CDR3 is 18 residues long. Germline V CDR1 and CDR2: KGHSH, LQKENI. Method: immunoSEQ multiplex PCR; TCRdb's copy keeps in-frame clones and lacks some. The sample gives tens of thousands of clones, roughly nine tenths of which show up once; around 0.51% is in the top ten. The source material was CD4+ T cells from peripheral blood mononuclear cells, sampled in the first trimester of pregnancy. J is TRBJ1-1 and V is TRBV18; 10 bases match TRBD1. This receptor was identified in a female donor with multiple sclerosis, enrolled in a pregnancy study. CDR3 loop: CASLERQGAQISHGEAFF. The CDR3 region has the DNA TGTGCCAGCTTAGAACGACAGGGGGCCCAAATAAGCCACGGTGAAGCTTTCTTT.